The source of this TCR beta chain is a study of shared clonotypes between healthy human individuals. Background on the study: The plates for each donor numbered three CD4 naive, three CD4 memory, two CD8 naive and one CD8 memory.

Trimming removed 4 bases from V and 1 base from J, with 11 bases in between. CDR1 is SGHRS, CDR2 YFSETQ, per germline. The CDR3 is made up of 14 amino acids. Nashville, Tennessee was home to all donors, each a Caucasian adult. At the deep level, the assay was run. Profiled with immunoSEQ multiplex PCR; TCRdb holds only in-frame clones, not every one. The sample has roughly 2.6 million clones, roughly nine tenths seen once. For this clone: The sample contains more than one DNA sequence encoding this CDR3.

The rearrangement uses TRBV5-1 and TRBJ2-5; a possible D gene is TRBD2 (5 bases). The TCR was taken from a man younger than 35 in good health. Sequencing input: naive CD4+ T cells sorted from blood. As to subset: CD45RA+ positively selected. The chain's CDR3 is CASSPEAGQETQYF. CDR3 nucleotide sequence: TGCGCCAGCAGCCCGGAGGCAGGCCAAGAGACCCAGTACTTC.